Listed here are 16 T cell receptor beta chains from one sample, sequenced in a study of T cells in tumors after PD-1 blockade. TCRdb keeps only in-frame clones here, not all; method: immunoSEQ multiplex PCR. The sample shows about 47,000 clones, just under 80% of them seen only once. The source was PBMCs, collected before anti-PD-1 treatment. The receptors were gathered from a human donor with basal cell carcinoma.

The chain carries TRBV7-9 and TRBJ1-6, with TRBD1 matching over 8 bases. The trim removed 4 bases at V and 4 bases at J, leaving 6 bases unmatched. This CDR3 spans 16 amino acids. CDR1 is SEHNR and CDR2 is FQNEAQ in the germline V gene (reference sequence). CDR3 protein: CASSSSRDRYNSPLHF. Here the CDR3 DNA reads TGTGCCAGCAGCTCAAGCCGGGACAGGTATAATTCACCCCTCCACTTT.

This rearrangement joins TRBV19 to TRBJ2-5; 8 nucleotides agree with TRBD1. Germline V lookup: CDR1 LNHDA, CDR2 SQIVND (reference sequence). The CDR3 covers 16 residues. The J segment lost 4 bases and the V segment lost 4 bases, leaving 11 bases of the junction unmatched. CDR3 in DNA: TGTGCCAGTAGTAGACTGCAGGGGGCAACCATAGAGACCCAGTACTTC. It yields the protein CASSRLQGATIETQYF.

V usage is TRBV19 and J usage is TRBJ1-6, with 9 bases that match TRBD1. This CDR3 is 16 amino acids long. V lost 7 bases, J lost 6 bases, and 10 bases stayed unmatched. The germline V gene has CDR1 LNHDA and CDR2 SQIVND (reference sequence). CDR3 protein: CASKTSTGGPNSPLHF. CDR3 bases: TGTGCCAGTAAAACATCTACAGGGGGCCCTAATTCACCCCTCCACTTT.

The V call is TRBV28, the J call TRBJ1-6; D possibly corresponds to TRBD1 (5 bases). The CDR3 runs 14 residues. Trimming shortened V by 7 bases and J by 7 bases, and 14 bases separated the two germline ends. Germline V gives CDR1 MDHEN, CDR2 SYDVKM. CDR3 nucleotides: TGTGCCAGCACCCGACAGTCCGACAATTCACCCCTCCACTTT. It translates to CASTRQSDNSPLHF.

The CDR3: CASSQKRGVGETQYF. As DNA, the CDR3 is TGTGCCAGCAGTCAAAAGCGGGGGGTCGGGGAGACCCAGTACTTC. V is TRBV27 and J is TRBJ2-5; 9 bases agree with TRBD2. The germline V gene has CDR1 MNHEY and CDR2 SMNVEV (reference sequence). The ends lost 5 bases at V and 5 bases at J; junction bases unmatched: 9. The CDR3 contains 15 residues.

The chain couples TRBV6-5 to TRBJ2-2, with D possibly TRBD1 on 6 matching bases. The CDR3 is 14 amino acids. The germline V gene encodes CDR1 MNHEY and CDR2 SVGAGI. Trimming removed 6 bases from V and 2 bases from J, with 10 bases in between. The CDR3 protein is CASRDRKNTGELFF. For the CDR3, the DNA is TGTGCCAGCAGAGACAGGAAAAACACCGGGGAGCTGTTTTTT.

The rearrangement links TRBV28 to TRBJ1-2; perhaps TRBD1 as D (6 bases). Germline-derived CDR1 and CDR2 are MDHEN and SYDVKM. This CDR3 is 19 amino acids long. V dropped 6 bases and J dropped 1 base, with 27 bases sitting between them. As DNA, the CDR3 is TGTGCCAGCAGCCAAGCAGGTGGGGGGCGCCTAAGGCTTAACTATGGCTACACCTTC. It specifies CASSQAGGGRLRLNYGYTF.

This clone was recorded only once. This chain joins TRBV10-3 and TRBJ1-4; 8 bases line up with TRBD1. The CDR3 extends over 15 amino acids. The V gene's germline CDR1 is ENHRY and CDR2 SYGVKD. Unmatched junction bases numbered 4, after V lost 7 bases and J lost 0 bases. The CDR3 DNA follows: TGTGCCATCAAAGCGACAGGGGCAACTAATGAAAAACTGTTTTTT. Translating gives CAIKATGATNEKLFF.

The chain employs TRBV29-1 and TRBJ2-7, with 7 bases matching TRBD1. The CDR3 length is 13 residues. Trimming removed 1 base from V and 3 bases from J; junction bases left unmatched: 3. Germline-derived CDR1 and CDR2 are SQVTM and ANQGSEA. CDR3 protein: CSVEGQGNYEQYF. DNA for the CDR3: TGCAGCGTTGAAGGACAGGGAAACTACGAGCAGTACTTC.

The chain employs TRBV25-1 and TRBJ2-3; 16 bases fit TRBD2. The CDR3 covers 18 residues. From germline, CDR1 is MGHDK and CDR2 SYGVNS. J was trimmed by 0 bases and V by 2 bases; bases with no gene match: 2. The CDR3 reads CASSEGTSGGVSTDTQYF. The CDR3 DNA reads TGTGCCAGCAGTGAAGGGACTAGCGGGGGGGTAAGCACAGATACGCAGTATTTT.

This clone was picked up one time. The chain is built from TRBV19 and TRBJ2-3; TRBD2 aligns across 8 bases. The V gene's germline CDR1 is LNHDA and CDR2 SQIVND (reference sequence). This CDR3 is 16 amino acids long. J gave up 4 bases and V 6 bases, and 12 bases lay outside the gene matches. The CDR3 reads CASSAGGGWLADTQYF. CDR3 DNA sequence: TGTGCCAGTAGCGCCGGGGGGGGATGGTTGGCAGATACGCAGTATTTT.

V usage is TRBV6-5 and J usage is TRBJ1-2, with D maybe TRBD1 (5 bases). CDR3 length equals 16 residues. Trimming stripped 4 bases from V and 8 bases from J, with 23 bases between. CDR1 and CDR2 (germline): MNHEY, SVGAGI. Here the CDR3 DNA reads TGTGCCAGCAGTTCTGGGGGTATAAGAAGTCTCAAGGGCTACACCTTC. Its translation is CASSSGGIRSLKGYTF.

The rearrangement links TRBV15 to TRBJ2-7; unclear D gene. CDR1 and CDR2 from the germline V gene are LNHNV and YYDKDF (reference sequence). This CDR3 comprises 12 residues. V was trimmed by 0 bases and J by 3 bases, leaving 3 bases between them. The CDR3 DNA sequence: TGTGCCACCAGCAGAGATCTCTACGAGCAGTACTTC. Protein: CATSRDLYEQYF. The variable domain in full, completed from reference TRBV15 and TRBJ2-7, reads DAMVIQNPRYQVTQFGKPVTLSCSQTLNHNVMYWYQQKSSQAPKLLFHYYDKDFNNEADTPDNFQSRRPNTSFCFLDIRSPGLGDTAMYLCATSRDLYEQYFGPGTRLTVT.

The chain joins TRBV28 to TRBJ2-7; 12 nucleotides agree with TRBD1. The V segment lost 5 bases and the J segment 2 bases; nucleotides outside the gene matches: 10. The germline CDR1 and CDR2 sequences are MDHEN and SYDVKM. The CDR3 length is 17 residues. The CDR3 region is CASSAGQGAYGAYEQYF. The CDR3 DNA is TGTGCCAGCAGTGCGGGACAGGGGGCGTATGGGGCCTACGAGCAGTACTTC. Drawing the rest from reference TRBV28 and TRBJ2-7, the complete variable domain is DVKVTQSSRYLVKRTGEKVFLECVQDMDHENMFWYRQDPGLGLRLIYFSYDVKMKEKGDIPEGYSVSREKKERFSLILESASTNQTSMYLCASSAGQGAYGAYEQYFGPGTRLTVT.

This chain links TRBV28 with TRBJ1-1, with D possibly being TRBD1 (6 bases). The CDR3 has 14 residues. Germline V gene lookup returns CDR1 MDHEN and CDR2 SYDVKM. Trimming took 6 bases from V and 5 from J, leaving 16 bases between them. In DNA form, the CDR3 reads TGTGCCAGCAGCACAGGGAATTACGGGACTGAAGCTTTCTTT. It encodes CASSTGNYGTEAFF.

The chain combines TRBV25-1 with TRBJ1-5; no reliable D call. Germline V gene lookup returns CDR1 MGHDK and CDR2 SYGVNS. V was trimmed by 1 base and J by 3 bases, leaving 7 bases between them. The CDR3 is made up of 14 amino acids. CDR3 coding DNA: TGTGCCAGCAGTGAATGGGATGACAATCAGCCCCAGCATTTT. Its protein is CASSEWDDNQPQHF.